This TCR beta chain emerged from a study of T cells after yellow fever vaccination. TCRdb processed the 5' RACE reads anew with MiXCR; each CDR3 protein has one entry. The sample has 310,000 or so distinct CDR3 sequences, 6.5% to 8.5% seen once. This clonotype was counted ten times or more. The CDR3 has 12 amino acids. Looked up from germline, CDR1 is SGHRS and CDR2 is YFSETQ. With V trimmed by 0 bases and J by 10 bases, 3 bases remained unmatched. The specimen was PBMCs, collected about 49 days after the first yellow fever vaccination. The V gene is TRBV5-1, the J gene TRBJ1-1, with 7 bases lining up with TRBD1. The TCR sequence derives from a man between 18 and 35 years old who received the YFV17D yellow fever vaccine. CDR3 coding DNA: TGCGCCAGCAGCTTGGAAGGGGGCAGAGCTTTCTTT. It specifies CASSLEGGRAFF.